The clone carrying this TCR beta chain has just a few counts. The antigen is not known. Preparation of TCR beta libraries was done by quantitative 5'-RACE with molecular barcodes. TCRdb reanalysed the 5' RACE reads using MiXCR and keeps one entry per CDR3 protein. Among 300,000 to 400,000 distinct CDR3 sequences listed, about 15% were seen once. These data come from a study of CD8 T cells in ankylosing spondylitis. Study results and limitations: From matched ankylosing spondylitis synovial fluid, disease-linked clones were reportedly recovered at significantly enriched levels. CD8+ cells made up the disease-linked clones, which were relatively rare in peripheral blood.

The sequenced sample consisted of blood, either unsorted or a sorted T cell fraction (not recorded which). The sequence derives from a male donor with ankylosing spondylitis or in good health (not recorded which).

CDR3 residues: CSARGGNSRHDTQYF. The CDR3 DNA reads as TGCAGTGCTAGAGGTGGGAACAGCCGTCACGATACGCAGTATTTT. The V call is TRBV20-1, the J call TRBJ2-3; D ambiguous. Germline V lookup: CDR1 DFQATT, CDR2 SNEGSKA (reference sequence). The V end was cut by 1 base, the J end by 6 bases, with 17 bases between. The CDR3 totals 15 residues.